This T cell receptor (beta chain) was captured in a study of response to subunit inactivated influenza vaccine. The germline V gene has CDR1 SGHRS and CDR2 YFSETQ. This CDR3 has 15 residues. V was shortened by 4 bases and J by 5 bases, with 16 bases between the two germline ends. TCRdb re-called the RT-PCR reads through MiXCR, storing one row per CDR3 protein. The top ten clones hold approximately 9.9% of a sample with around 570,000 distinct CDR3 sequences, about 11% of them seen once. The data were also submitted as part of a second study, on T cells expressing NK-cell markers. Turning to that study: The authors made TCR beta cDNA libraries by 5'RACE template switching. This switching added a universal primer site and UMIs. Of eight sequenced donors, seven were HCMV-seropositive and one HCMV-seronegative. The study found dominant NKG2C+ clonotypes at about 1.0-7.0% of CD8+ T cells in 5 or 6 donors.

V gene TRBV5-1 combines with J gene TRBJ2-1, with TRBD1 as a possible D gene (5 bases). The material was PBMCs from blood, obtained on the day of vaccination. The clonotype was recovered from a man aged 45-65 years who received an inactivated influenza vaccine. The CDR3 region is CASSLRAATDNEQFF. Here the CDR3 DNA reads TGCGCCAGCAGCCTCAGGGCAGCGACAGACAATGAGCAGTTCTTC.